This TCR beta chain stems from a study of neoadjuvant anti-PD-1 for oral cavity cancer (dated by TCRdb to the early 2020s). Study-level background: Before curative-intent surgical resection, most patients were given three to four biweekly doses of nivolumab at 3 mg/kg. Patients who did not progress were given a fourth nivolumab dose at about day 43 and had definitive surgical resection on days 50-56. There were more than nine patients in the parent correlative cohort, and the response rate was less than 40%. Under RECIST 1.1, a patient counted as a responder if showing complete response, partial response or stable disease, and as a non-responder if showing progression.

PBMC libraries used mostly 450 to 500 ng of input genomic DNA for deep sequencing, with six replicates per sample. TCRbeta libraries were prepared with the immunoSEQ hsTCRbeta kit according to the manufacturer's instructions. The completed libraries were mixed into a single pool at 3 nM, then sequenced with an Illumina NovaSeq 6000 S4 flow cell. In the authors' own workflow: The immunoSEQ Analyzer handled quality control and preprocessing of the raw data. The analysis was limited to productive rearrangements, and each clonotype was defined by a unique CDR3 amino acid sequence. Repertoire clonality was estimated as the Gini-Simpson index, which was computed with the R package tcR. Student's t test was used to compare Gini indices, while Pearson correlation assessed associations with tumor size change. The source is immuneACCESS, and TCRdb retained only in-frame sequences with V and J called. Part of the clones is not carried over; for the studies checked, unresolved V genes explain less than half of this, and the remainder is unexplained. The DNA was the basis for D and trimming; V, J and clone size are from that table. Recorded for this sample are approximately 67,000 clones; around 88% of them occurred a single time. The ten top clones hold approximately 3.6% of the sample.

Overall results and qualifications from the work: Only a few patients per response group were included in the TCR analyses, and larger cohorts for validation were called for by the authors. Higher pretreatment blood Treg/Th17 ratios correlated with both higher pretreatment blood TCRbeta clonality and lower post-treatment tumor TCRbeta clonality. After neoadjuvant nivolumab, significantly higher T cell clonality (Gini index) was found within PBMCs in non-responders than in responders.

The time point label of this sample denotes: before neoadjuvant nivolumab. Patients were newly diagnosed with stage II-IVA oral cavity squamous cell carcinoma and had received no prior systemic or radiation treatment. The cohort was made up of patients with locally advanced, HPV-negative oral cavity squamous cell carcinoma. No culture maintenance or expansion was done, as the peripheral blood mononuclear cells went straight to analysis. The samples were drawn from a longitudinal correlative study tied to a single-arm phase II trial testing neoadjuvant nivolumab in oral cavity squamous cell carcinoma. Subject-matched pre- and post-treatment PBMCs and tumors from three responders and three non-responders underwent genomic DNA-based TCRbeta sequencing. Peripheral blood mononuclear cells were collected before nivolumab treatment and were collected again after treatment, at the time of surgery. The Maxwell RSC DNA from Cells kit was used to isolate genomic DNA from PBMCs.

The CDR3 runs 12 amino acids, cysteine and phenylalanine included. Here the CDR3 DNA is all that survives: 36 bases in frame from base 1. The V end loses 0 bases and the J end loses 3 bases, and a stretch of 2 bases separates them. The germline V gene gives CDR1 as MGHRA and CDR2 as YSYEKL. As for this clone: What this receptor recognizes is not known. Base-call qualities are not available, and no considerably larger clone is one nucleotide away.

Sample: PBMCs, taken before nivolumab (anti-PD-1) treatment. This receptor chain uses TRBV4-1 and TRBJ2-5, with the D gene not clear enough to name. The clonotype comes from a person aged 35-80 years with oral cavity squamous cell carcinoma. The CDR3 region: CASSQDKETQYF. The sequenced DNA is TGCGCCAGCAGCCAAGATAAAGAGACCCAGTACTTC.